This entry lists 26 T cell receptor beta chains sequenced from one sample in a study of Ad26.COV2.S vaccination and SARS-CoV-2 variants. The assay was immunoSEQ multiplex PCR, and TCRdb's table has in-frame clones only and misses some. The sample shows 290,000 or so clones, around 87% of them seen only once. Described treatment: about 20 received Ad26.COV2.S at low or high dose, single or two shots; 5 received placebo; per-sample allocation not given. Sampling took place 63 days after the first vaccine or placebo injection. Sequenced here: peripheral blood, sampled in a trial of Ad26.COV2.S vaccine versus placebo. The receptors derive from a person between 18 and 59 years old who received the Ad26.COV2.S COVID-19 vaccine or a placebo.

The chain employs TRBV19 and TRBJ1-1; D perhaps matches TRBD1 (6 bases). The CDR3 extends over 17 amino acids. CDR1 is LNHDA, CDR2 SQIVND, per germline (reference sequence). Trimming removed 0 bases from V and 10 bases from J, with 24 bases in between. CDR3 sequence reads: CASSIDGQSGLIFGAFF. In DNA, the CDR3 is TGTGCCAGTAGTATAGACGGACAGTCCGGTTTGATTTTTGGAGCTTTCTTT.

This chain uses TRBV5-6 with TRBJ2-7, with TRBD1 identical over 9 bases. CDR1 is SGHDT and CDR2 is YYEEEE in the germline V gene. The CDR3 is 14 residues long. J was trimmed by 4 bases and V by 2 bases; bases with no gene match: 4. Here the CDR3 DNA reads TGTGCCAGCAGCTTCGGGACAGGGTCATACGAGCAGTACTTC. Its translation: CASSFGTGSYEQYF.

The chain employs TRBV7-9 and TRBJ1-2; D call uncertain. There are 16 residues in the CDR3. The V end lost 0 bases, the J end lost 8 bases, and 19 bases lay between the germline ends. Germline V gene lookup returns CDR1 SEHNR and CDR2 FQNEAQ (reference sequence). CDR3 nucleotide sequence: TGTGCCAGCAGCTTAGCGTCGGTCCCGGCCCAAGGGGGCTACACCTTC. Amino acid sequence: CASSLASVPAQGGYTF.

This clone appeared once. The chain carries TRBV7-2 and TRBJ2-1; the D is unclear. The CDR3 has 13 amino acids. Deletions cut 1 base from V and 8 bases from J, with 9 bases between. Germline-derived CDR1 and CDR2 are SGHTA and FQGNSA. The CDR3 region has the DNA TGTGCCAGCAGCTTAGTGGGTTTCGATGAGCAGTTCTTC. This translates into CASSLVGFDEQFF.

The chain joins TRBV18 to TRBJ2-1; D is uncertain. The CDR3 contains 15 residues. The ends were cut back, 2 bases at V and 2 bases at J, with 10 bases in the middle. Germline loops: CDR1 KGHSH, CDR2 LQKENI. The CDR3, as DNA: TGTGCCAGCTCACCAGTACTCCCTACCTACAATGAGCAGTTCTTC. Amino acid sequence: CASSPVLPTYNEQFF.

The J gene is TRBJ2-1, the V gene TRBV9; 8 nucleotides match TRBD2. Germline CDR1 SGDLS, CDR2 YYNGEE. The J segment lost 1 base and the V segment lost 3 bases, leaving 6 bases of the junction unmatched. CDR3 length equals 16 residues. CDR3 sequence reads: CASSARGGASYNEQFF. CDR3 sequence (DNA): TGTGCCAGCAGCGCCCGGGGGGGGGCATCCTACAATGAGCAGTTCTTC.

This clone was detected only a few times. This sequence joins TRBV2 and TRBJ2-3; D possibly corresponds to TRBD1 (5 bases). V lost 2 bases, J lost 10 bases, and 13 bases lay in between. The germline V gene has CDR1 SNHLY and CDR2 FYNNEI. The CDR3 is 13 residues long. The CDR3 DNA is TGTGCCAGCAGTGAAATTGTAGGGGTTGCGCAGTATTTT. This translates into CASSEIVGVAQYF. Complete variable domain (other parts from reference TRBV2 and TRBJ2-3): EPEVTQTPSHQVTQMGQEVILRCVPISNHLYFYWYRQILGQKVEFLVSFYNNEISEKSEIFDDQFSVERPDGSNFTLKIRSTKLEDSAMYFCASSEIVGVAQYFGPGTRLTVL.

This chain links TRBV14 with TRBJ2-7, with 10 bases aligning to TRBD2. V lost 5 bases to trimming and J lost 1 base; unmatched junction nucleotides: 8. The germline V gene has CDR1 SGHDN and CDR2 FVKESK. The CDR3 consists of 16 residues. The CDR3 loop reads CASSSRTSGHSYEQYF. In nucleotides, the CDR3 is TGTGCCAGCAGCTCCCGGACTAGCGGCCATTCCTACGAGCAGTACTTC.

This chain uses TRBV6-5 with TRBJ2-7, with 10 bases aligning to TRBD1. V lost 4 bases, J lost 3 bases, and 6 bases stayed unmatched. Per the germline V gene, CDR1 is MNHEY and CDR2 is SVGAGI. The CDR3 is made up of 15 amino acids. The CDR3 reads CASSSGTGEGYEQYF. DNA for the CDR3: TGTGCCAGCAGTTCCGGGACAGGGGAAGGCTACGAGCAGTACTTC.

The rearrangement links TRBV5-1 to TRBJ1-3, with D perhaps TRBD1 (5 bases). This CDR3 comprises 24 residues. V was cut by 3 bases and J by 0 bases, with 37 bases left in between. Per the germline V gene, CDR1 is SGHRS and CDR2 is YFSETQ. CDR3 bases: TGCGCCAGCAGCTACCTCCGGGACCCCATGCTGAAGACGGTGCTGTCACCCTCTGGAAACACCATATATTTT. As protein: CASSYLRDPMLKTVLSPSGNTIYF.

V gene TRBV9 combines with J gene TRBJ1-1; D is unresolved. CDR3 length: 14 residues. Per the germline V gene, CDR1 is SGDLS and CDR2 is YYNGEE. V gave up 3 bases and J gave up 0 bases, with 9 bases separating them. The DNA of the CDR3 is TGTGCCAGCAGCGCTTTAGGTGTGAACACTGAAGCTTTCTTT. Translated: CASSALGVNTEAFF.

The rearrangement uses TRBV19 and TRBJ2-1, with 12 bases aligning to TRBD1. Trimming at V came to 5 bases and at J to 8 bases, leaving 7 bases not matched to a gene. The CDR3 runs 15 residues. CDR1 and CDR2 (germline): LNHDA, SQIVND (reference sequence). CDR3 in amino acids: CASSGTGGRWDEQFF. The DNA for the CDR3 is TGTGCCAGTAGTGGGACAGGGGGCAGGTGGGATGAGCAGTTCTTC.

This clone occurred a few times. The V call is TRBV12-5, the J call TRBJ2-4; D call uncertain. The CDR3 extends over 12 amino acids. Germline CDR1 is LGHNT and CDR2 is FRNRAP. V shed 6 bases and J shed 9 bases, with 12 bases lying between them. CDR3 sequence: CASGSLRGIQYF. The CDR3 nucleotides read TGTGCTAGTGGCTCGCTTCGAGGCATTCAGTACTTC.

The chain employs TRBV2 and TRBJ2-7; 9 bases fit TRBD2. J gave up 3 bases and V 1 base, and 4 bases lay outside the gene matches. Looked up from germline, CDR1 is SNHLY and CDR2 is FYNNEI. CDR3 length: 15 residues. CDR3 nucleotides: TGTGCCAGCAGTGAAGAGACTAGCGGTGGCTACGAGCAGTACTTC. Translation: CASSEETSGGYEQYF.

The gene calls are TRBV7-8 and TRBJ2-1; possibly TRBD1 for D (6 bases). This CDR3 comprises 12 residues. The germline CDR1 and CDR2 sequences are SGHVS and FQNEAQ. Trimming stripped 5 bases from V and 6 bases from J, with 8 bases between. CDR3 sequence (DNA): TGTGCCAGCAGCCAACAGGGCAATGAGCAGTTCTTC. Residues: CASSQQGNEQFF.

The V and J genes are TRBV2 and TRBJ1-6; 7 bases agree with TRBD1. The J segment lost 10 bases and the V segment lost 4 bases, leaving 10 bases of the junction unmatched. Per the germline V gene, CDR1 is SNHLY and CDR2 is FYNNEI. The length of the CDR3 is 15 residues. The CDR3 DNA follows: TGTGCCAGCAGTGTCTCCGAACAGGGGAACTCACCCCTCCACTTT. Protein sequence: CASSVSEQGNSPLHF.

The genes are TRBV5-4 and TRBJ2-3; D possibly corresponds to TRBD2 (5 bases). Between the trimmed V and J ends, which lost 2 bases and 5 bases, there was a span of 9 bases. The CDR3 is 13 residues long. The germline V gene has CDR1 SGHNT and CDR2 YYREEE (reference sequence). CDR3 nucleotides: TGTGCCAGCAGCTTAGGGAGAGGAGATACGCAGTATTTT. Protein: CASSLGRGDTQYF.

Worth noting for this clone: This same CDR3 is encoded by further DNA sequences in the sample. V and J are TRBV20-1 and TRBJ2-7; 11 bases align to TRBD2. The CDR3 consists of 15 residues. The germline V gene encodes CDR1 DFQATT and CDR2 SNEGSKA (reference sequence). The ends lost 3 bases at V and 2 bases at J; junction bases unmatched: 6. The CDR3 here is CSASKTSGETYEQYF. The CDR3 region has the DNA TGCAGTGCTAGTAAGACTAGCGGGGAAACCTACGAGCAGTACTTC.

The CDR3 region is CASRIAGSTDTQYF. CDR3 in DNA: TGTGCCAGCAGGATAGCGGGAAGCACAGATACGCAGTATTTT. The rearrangement links TRBV6-5 to TRBJ2-3; 8 bases line up with TRBD2. Per germline, CDR1 MNHEY and CDR2 SVGAGI. The V segment lost 6 bases and the J segment 0 bases; nucleotides outside the gene matches: 2. This CDR3 has 14 residues.

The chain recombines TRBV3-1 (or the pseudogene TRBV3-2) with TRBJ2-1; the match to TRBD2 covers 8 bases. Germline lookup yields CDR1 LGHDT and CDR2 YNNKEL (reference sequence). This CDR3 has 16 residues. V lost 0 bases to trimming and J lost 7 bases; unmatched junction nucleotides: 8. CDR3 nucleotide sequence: TGTGCCAGCAGCCAAGAACGGGGGGGAGTTATGAATGAGCAGTTCTTC. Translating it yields CASSQERGGVMNEQFF.

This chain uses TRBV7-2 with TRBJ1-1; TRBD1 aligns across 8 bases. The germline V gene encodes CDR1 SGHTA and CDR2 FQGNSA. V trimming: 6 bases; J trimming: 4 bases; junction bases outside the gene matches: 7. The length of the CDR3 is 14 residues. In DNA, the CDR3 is TGTGCCAGCAGATTCGACAGGGGCATCACTGAAGCTTTCTTT. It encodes CASRFDRGITEAFF.

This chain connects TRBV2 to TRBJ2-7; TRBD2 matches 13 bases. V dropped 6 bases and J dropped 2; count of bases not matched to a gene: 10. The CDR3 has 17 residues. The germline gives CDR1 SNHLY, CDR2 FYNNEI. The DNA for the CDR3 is TGTGCCAGCAGACAAGGGACTAGCGGGAACGGGGCCTACGAGCAGTACTTC. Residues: CASRQGTSGNGAYEQYF.

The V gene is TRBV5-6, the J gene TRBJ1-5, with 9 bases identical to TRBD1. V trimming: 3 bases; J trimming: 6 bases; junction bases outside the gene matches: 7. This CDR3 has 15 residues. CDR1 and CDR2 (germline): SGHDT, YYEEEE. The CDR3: CASSSYGTGPQPQHF. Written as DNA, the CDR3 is TGTGCCAGCAGCTCCTATGGGACAGGGCCTCAGCCCCAGCATTTT.

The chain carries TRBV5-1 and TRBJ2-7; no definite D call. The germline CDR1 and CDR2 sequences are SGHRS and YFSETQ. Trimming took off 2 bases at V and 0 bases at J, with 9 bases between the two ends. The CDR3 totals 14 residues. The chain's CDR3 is CASSFPPSSYEQYF. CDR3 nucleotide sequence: TGCGCCAGCAGCTTTCCCCCGAGCTCCTACGAGCAGTACTTC.

The chain's CDR3 is CASSQGTGGGNSPLHF. In nucleotides, the CDR3 is TGTGCCAGCAGCCAAGGGACAGGGGGCGGAAATTCACCCCTCCACTTT. The genes are TRBV3-1 (or the pseudogene TRBV3-2) and TRBJ1-6; TRBD1 agrees at 11 bases. CDR1 LGHDT and CDR2 YNNKEL come from the germline V gene (reference sequence). The V segment lost 1 base and the J segment 7 bases; nucleotides outside the gene matches: 3. The CDR3 is 16 amino acids.

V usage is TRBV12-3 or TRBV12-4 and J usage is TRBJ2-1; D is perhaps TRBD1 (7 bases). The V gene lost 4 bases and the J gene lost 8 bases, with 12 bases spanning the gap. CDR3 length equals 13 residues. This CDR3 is CASSSRGVDEQFF. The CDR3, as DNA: TGTGCCAGCAGTTCCAGGGGGGTGGATGAGCAGTTCTTC.